These 19 T cell receptor beta chains came from one sample sequenced in a study of blood T cell repertoires in COVID-19 (TCRdb year 2020). The receptor library was made with the immunoSEQ multiplex PCR assay. TCRdb provides this immuneACCESS table in a form limited to in-frame rearrangements. Some clones are lacking; in checked studies, under half of them reflect an unresolved V gene, and why the rest are absent is not known. A total of 170,000 or so clones appear in this sample, approximately 85% of them only once. Under 8% of the sample is in the top ten clones. Sequences were obtained from PBMCs or T cells enriched from blood (not recorded which). The origin of the receptors is a middle-aged man who had recovered from COVID-19.

The chain joins TRBV4-2 to TRBJ2-7; D gene unclear. The CDR3 covers 13 residues. CDR1 is LGHNA, CDR2 YNFKEQ, per germline. Between the trimmed V and J ends, which lost 0 bases and 4 bases, there was a span of 7 bases. Here the CDR3 DNA reads TGTGCCAGCAGCCAAGATACGCGGTACGAGCAGTACTTC. It is translated as CASSQDTRYEQYF.

The chain has TRBV30 and TRBJ2-7; TRBD1 aligns across 7 bases. Germline V gives CDR1 GTSNPN, CDR2 SVGIG (reference sequence). The trim removed 1 base at V and 5 bases at J, leaving 11 bases unmatched. The CDR3 is made up of 15 amino acids. The CDR3 coding sequence is TGTGCCTGGAGTGCCAAGACAGGGATCGAGAACGAGCAGTACTTC. Its translation: CAWSAKTGIENEQYF.

This chain joins TRBV6-6 and TRBJ2-5; D unresolved. The germline V and J ends were trimmed by 6 bases and 4 bases, with 6 bases remaining between them. Germline V lookup: CDR1 MNHNY, CDR2 SVGAGI (reference sequence). The CDR3 consists of 11 residues. This CDR3 reads CASSSRETQYF. DNA for the CDR3: TGTGCCAGCAGCTCCAGAGAGACCCAGTACTTC.

The chain links TRBV6-1 to TRBJ2-5; 10 nucleotides align to TRBD1. Germline lookup yields CDR1 MNHNS and CDR2 SASEGT. Germline trimming cut 2 bases from V and 2 bases from J; bases unmatched to any gene: 2. The CDR3 is 15 amino acids. The CDR3 DNA follows: TGTGCCAGCAGTGAATGGGACAGGGGACAAGAGACCCAGTACTTC. Translation: CASSEWDRGQETQYF.

This chain links TRBV25-1 with TRBJ2-1; 9 nucleotides line up with TRBD1. The ends lost 7 bases at V and 4 bases at J; junction bases unmatched: 8. The CDR3 has 15 amino acids. From germline, CDR1 is MGHDK and CDR2 SYGVNS. The CDR3 coding sequence is TGTGCCAGCACCGGGACAGGGAAAATTTACAATGAGCAGTTCTTC. As protein: CASTGTGKIYNEQFF.

The genes are TRBV9 and TRBJ2-1; D may be TRBD2 (6 bases). Deletions cut 6 bases from V and 8 bases from J, with 21 bases between. The CDR3 contains 15 residues. Germline V gene sequence: CDR1 SGDLS, CDR2 YYNGEE. The DNA of the CDR3 is TGTGCCAGCACCCCAGGTGGGGGGATTGTGGATGAGCAGTTCTTC. Amino acid sequence: CASTPGGGIVDEQFF.

This clone was counted only a few times. The gene calls are TRBV5-8 and TRBJ1-2; 7 bases are a match to TRBD1. Germline V gene lookup returns CDR1 SGHTS and CDR2 YDEGEE. The J segment lost 9 bases and the V segment lost 3 bases, leaving 8 bases of the junction unmatched. CDR3 length equals 13 residues. The CDR3 loop is CASSYRGSGSYTF. In nucleotides, the CDR3 is TGTGCCAGCAGCTACAGGGGATCGGGGAGCTACACCTTC.

The rearrangement joins TRBV2 to TRBJ2-1, with TRBD2 identical over 10 bases. The CDR3 consists of 14 residues. V trimming: 6 bases; J trimming: 8 bases; junction bases outside the gene matches: 7. CDR1 SNHLY and CDR2 FYNNEI come from the germline V gene. DNA of the CDR3: TGTGCCAGCAGGGGGGAGACTAGCGGGCATGAGCAGTTCTTC. Translating it yields CASRGETSGHEQFF.

The chain combines TRBV5-1 with TRBJ1-2; D is ambiguous. CDR1 is SGHRS and CDR2 is YFSETQ in the germline V gene. The CDR3 is made up of 15 amino acids. Between the trimmed V and J ends, which lost 4 bases and 1 base, there was a span of 14 bases. The chain's CDR3 is CASSPGLRDNYGYTF. DNA for the CDR3: TGCGCCAGCAGCCCGGGTCTTCGCGATAACTATGGCTACACCTTC.

This chain connects TRBV10-3 to TRBJ2-7, with 9 nucleotides matching TRBD1. Trimming took 6 bases from V and 4 from J; bases not matched to a gene: 7. Germline CDR1 ENHRY, CDR2 SYGVKD. This CDR3 is built from 14 residues. The CDR3 DNA sequence: TGTGCCATCAGGGTCGGGACAGGGAGATACGAGCAGTACTTC. It is translated as CAIRVGTGRYEQYF.

The rearrangement uses TRBV7-9 and TRBJ2-4, with D possibly matching TRBD2 (7 bases). CDR3 length: 16 residues. The V gene's germline CDR1 is SEHNR and CDR2 FQNEAQ (reference sequence). Trimming pared 4 bases from V and 7 bases from J, leaving 20 bases between. CDR3 DNA: TGTGCCAGCAGCTCCCGGGGGGCCTTCGACAGTAACATTCAGTACTTC. Its protein product is CASSSRGAFDSNIQYF.

This rearrangement joins TRBV24-1 to TRBJ1-5; weak D call: TRBD1 (6 bases). Germline loops: CDR1 KGHDR, CDR2 SFDVKD. The CDR3 contains 15 residues. V lost 2 bases, J lost 3 bases, and 10 bases lay in between. The CDR3 DNA is TGTGCCACCAGTGATTCAGGACAGATCAATCAGCCCCAGCATTTT. Its protein product is CATSDSGQINQPQHF.

V gene TRBV29-1 combines with J gene TRBJ1-1; D is perhaps TRBD1 (5 bases). Germline V gene sequence: CDR1 SQVTM, CDR2 ANQGSEA. The V end was cut by 7 bases, the J end by 6 bases, with 15 bases between. The CDR3 totals 12 residues. The CDR3 is CSAIRVAPEAFF. The CDR3 DNA reads as TGCAGCGCAATCAGGGTGGCTCCTGAAGCTTTCTTT.

This chain links TRBV7-6 with TRBJ2-6, with D maybe TRBD1 (6 bases). The CDR3 spans 20 residues. Trimming shortened V by 5 bases and J by 0 bases, and 23 bases separated the two germline ends. Germline CDR1 and CDR2: SGHVS and FNYEAQ. The DNA for the CDR3 is TGTGCCAGCAGCCCTCGCCCGACAGGAACTTTCGGCTCTGGGGCCAACGTCCTGACTTTC. Its protein product is CASSPRPTGTFGSGANVLTF.

This chain links TRBV29-1 with TRBJ1-2; D is uncertain. Trimming took 5 bases from V and 5 from J, leaving 9 bases between them. CDR3 size: 11 residues. Looked up from germline, CDR1 is SQVTM and CDR2 is ANQGSEA. The CDR3 region is CSVSKRYGYTF. DNA of the CDR3: TGCAGCGTTTCCAAGAGATATGGCTACACCTTC.

This sequence joins TRBV7-6 and TRBJ2-3, with 10 positions matching TRBD2. CDR3 length: 17 residues. CDR1 and CDR2 from the germline V gene are SGHVS and FNYEAQ. The ends lost 1 base at V and 4 bases at J; junction bases unmatched: 8. CDR3 amino acids: CASSLGTAGGQADTQYF. The CDR3 bases are TGTGCCAGCAGCTTAGGGACAGCGGGGGGGCAGGCAGATACGCAGTATTTT.

The chain recombines TRBV24-1 with TRBJ2-2, with a tentative D call TRBD2 (5 bases). Trimming took 5 bases from V and 7 from J, leaving 13 bases between them. CDR1 is KGHDR and CDR2 is SFDVKD in the germline V gene. The CDR3 is 14 amino acids. Written as DNA, the CDR3 is TGTGCCACCAGTGGGGAGATCAACGGCGGGGAGCTGTTTTTT. This encodes CATSGEINGGELFF.

The gene calls are TRBV10-3 and TRBJ1-2; D is possibly TRBD1 (6 bases). The germline V gene has CDR1 ENHRY and CDR2 SYGVKD. CDR3 length: 16 amino acids. Trimming took off 2 bases at V and 5 bases at J, with 18 bases between the two ends. The CDR3 is CAISETIAGDLYGYTF. The CDR3, as DNA: TGTGCCATCAGTGAGACGATCGCAGGGGACCTATATGGCTACACCTTC.

The chain is built from TRBV28 and TRBJ2-7; 10 nucleotides match TRBD1. This CDR3 is 15 amino acids long. CDR1 MDHEN and CDR2 SYDVKM come from the germline V gene. J lost 2 bases, V lost 5 bases, and 6 bases had no gene match. The CDR3: CASSKSGTGAYEQYF. The CDR3 nucleotides are TGTGCCAGCAGTAAGTCCGGGACAGGGGCCTACGAGCAGTACTTC.